The 4 T cell receptor beta chains in this list originate from one sample, sequenced in a study of immune cell composition in non-small cell lung cancer. Here immunoSEQ multiplex PCR was the method, and the copy in TCRdb shows in-frame clones only, minus some. The sample includes over 2,500 clones, approximately 73% of them seen just once. Sequencing was carried out using lung tumor tissue. The receptors come from a human donor with non-small cell lung cancer.

This CDR3 reads CATSTNRGNEQYF. The CDR3 DNA follows: TGTGCCACCAGCACTAACAGGGGGAACGAGCAGTACTTC. The chain employs TRBV15 and TRBJ2-7; 8 bases align to TRBD1. Germline V gene sequence: CDR1 LNHNV, CDR2 YYDKDF (reference sequence). The trim removed 4 bases at V and 5 bases at J, leaving 4 bases unmatched. The CDR3 contains 13 residues.

The rearrangement joins TRBV23-1 to TRBJ1-2, with a weak D call TRBD1 (6 bases). TRBV23-1 is an ORF; its function is uncertain. V was cut by 0 bases and J by 2 bases, with 16 bases left in between. CDR3 length: 17 amino acids. The CDR3 sequence: CASSQSGMGQGNYGYTF. DNA of the CDR3: TGCGCCAGCAGTCAATCGGGAATGGGTCAGGGGAACTATGGCTACACCTTC.

J is TRBJ2-6 and V is TRBV15; TRBD2 matches at 7 bases. Trimming took 0 bases from V and 0 from J; bases not matched to a gene: 8. CDR3 size: 19 residues. Germline V lookup: CDR1 LNHNV, CDR2 YYDKDF (reference sequence). CDR3 in DNA: TGTGCCACCAGCAGAGATCACCCTAGCGGCCTCTCTGGGGCCAACGTCCTGACTTTC. As protein: CATSRDHPSGLSGANVLTF.

This chain uses TRBV18 with TRBJ1-2; D remains unclear. Germline lookup yields CDR1 KGHSH and CDR2 LQKENI. V was clipped by 6 bases and J by 5 bases, with 16 bases between them. This CDR3 comprises 14 residues. The CDR3 DNA sequence: TGTGCCAGCTCCACCAAGGCAGAAGCGTATGGCTACACCTTC. Its translation is CASSTKAEAYGYTF.